The 32 T cell receptor beta chains listed next were all sequenced from one sample in a study of early T cells in non-severe SARS-CoV-2 infection. Each CDR3 protein gets one entry after TCRdb re-called the 5' RACE reads with MiXCR. Of some 40,000 distinct CDR3 sequences listed, around 5% are singletons. Sequenced sample: whole blood. The receptors were gathered from an adult who was a healthcare worker with PCR-confirmed SARS-CoV-2 infection or an uninfected control (not recorded which).

The chain links TRBV2 to TRBJ1-4, with D hard to call. Deletions cut 6 bases from V and 5 bases from J, with 13 bases between. Looked up from germline, CDR1 is SNHLY and CDR2 is FYNNEI. The CDR3 runs 14 residues. CDR3 region: CASSSGPRNEKLFF. CDR3 sequence (DNA): TGTGCCAGCAGCTCAGGTCCTAGAAATGAAAAACTGTTTTTT.

The table lists this clonotype with a few counts. This CDR3 is CASSPGTSGGIEQFF. As DNA, the CDR3 is TGTGCCAGCAGCCCCGGGACTAGCGGGGGGATTGAGCAGTTCTTC. The chain couples TRBV2 to TRBJ2-1; 15 bases match TRBD2. CDR3 length: 15 residues. V lost 6 bases, J lost 9 bases, and 6 bases stayed unmatched. The germline gives CDR1 SNHLY, CDR2 FYNNEI.

This clonotype was recorded at least ten times. The gene calls are TRBV19 and TRBJ2-2, with 8 bases identical to TRBD1. Germline V gene data show CDR1 as LNHDA and CDR2 as SQIVND (reference sequence). The trim removed 3 bases at V and 7 bases at J, leaving 7 bases unmatched. This CDR3 is built from 15 residues. The CDR3 DNA is TGTGCCAGTAGTATGATGGACAGGGCACACGGGGAGCTGTTTTTT. Translation gives CASSMMDRAHGELFF.

This clonotype was observed many times. The gene calls are TRBV15 and TRBJ2-1; 7 bases map to TRBD2. Germline lookup yields CDR1 LNHNV and CDR2 YYDKDF (reference sequence). The V and J ends lost 0 bases and 8 bases, in that order; junction bases with no gene match: 10. The CDR3 runs to 16 residues. CDR3 nucleotides: TGTGCCACCAGCAGAGATTTTCGCGGGGGACGGGATGAGCAGTTCTTC. It is translated as CATSRDFRGGRDEQFF.

This clonotype was counted at least ten times. The rearrangement uses TRBV12-5 and TRBJ2-5; 10 positions match TRBD2. The CDR3 extends over 16 amino acids. The germline CDR1 and CDR2 sequences are LGHNT and FRNRAP. The ends lost 6 bases at V and 2 bases at J; junction bases unmatched: 9. The CDR3 sequence is CASGSSPSGRQETQYF. In nucleotides, the CDR3 is TGTGCTAGTGGATCCTCACCTAGCGGGAGACAAGAGACCCAGTACTTC.

This clonotype was seen a handful of times. This chain uses TRBV19 with TRBJ2-7; 7 bases align to TRBD1. The V and J ends lost 6 bases and 0 bases, in that order; junction bases with no gene match: 5. Germline CDR1 and CDR2: LNHDA and SQIVND (reference sequence). The CDR3 has 14 amino acids. The CDR3 sequence: CASSSTGNSYEQYF. The CDR3 nucleotides read TGTGCCAGTAGCTCGACAGGGAACTCCTACGAGCAGTACTTC.

This clonotype was seen repeatedly, ten times or more. This chain joins TRBV4-2 and TRBJ2-1, with D hard to call. The V end was cut by 3 bases, the J end by 7 bases, with 10 bases between. The CDR3 length is 13 residues. Germline V gene data show CDR1 as LGHNA and CDR2 as YNFKEQ. The CDR3 here is CASSQGRRNEQFF. CDR3 bases: TGTGCCAGCAGCCAGGGCCGTAGGAATGAGCAGTTCTTC.

This clonotype occurred many times. The chain combines TRBV12-3 or TRBV12-4 with TRBJ1-2, with D tentatively TRBD1 (5 bases). The CDR3 spans 14 residues. V gave up 8 bases and J gave up 2 bases, with 15 bases separating them. The CDR3 DNA reads TGTGCCAGCCTCCGCGCGGGGGGGAACTATGGCTACACCTTC. Translation: CASLRAGGNYGYTF.

There are many counts of this clonotype. This chain links TRBV5-1 with TRBJ1-2; 9 bases are a match to TRBD1. The CDR3 is 13 amino acids. V trimming: 0 bases; J trimming: 6 bases; junction bases outside the gene matches: 0. Germline V gene data show CDR1 as SGHRS and CDR2 as YFSETQ. The CDR3 protein is CASSLGTGDGYTF. CDR3 DNA sequence: TGCGCCAGCAGCTTGGGGACAGGGGATGGCTACACCTTC.

CDR3 region: CASSTVFTGQWYEQYF. CDR3 bases: TGTGCCAGCAGCACCGTTTTTACGGGACAGTGGTATGAGCAGTACTTC. The genes are TRBV7-2 and TRBJ2-7, with TRBD1 matching 7 bases. CDR1 is SGHTA and CDR2 is FQGNSA in the germline V gene. The CDR3 is made up of 16 amino acids. J gave up 7 bases and V 5 bases, and 17 bases lay outside the gene matches.

Ten or more counts support this clonotype. The gene calls are TRBV7-2 and TRBJ2-7; 8 bases align to TRBD2. V was clipped by 0 bases and J by 4 bases; unmatched bases: 8. Germline V lookup: CDR1 SGHTA, CDR2 FQGNSA. CDR3 size: 16 residues. CDR3 DNA: TGTGCCAGCAGCTTAGCGCACACTAGCGGAAATTACGAGCAGTACTTC. Translation: CASSLAHTSGNYEQYF.

This clonotype has at least ten counts. The chain joins TRBV6-6 to TRBJ1-5; 8 nucleotides agree with TRBD1. Trimming took 2 bases from V and 3 from J; bases not matched to a gene: 6. The CDR3 consists of 16 residues. The germline CDR1 and CDR2 sequences are MNHNY and SVGAGI (reference sequence). CDR3 amino acids: CASSYGATGVNQPQHF. CDR3 in DNA: TGTGCCAGCAGTTACGGTGCGACAGGGGTCAATCAGCCCCAGCATTTT.

This clonotype was recorded many times. The J gene is TRBJ2-3, the V gene TRBV7-9; D uncertain. Germline lookup yields CDR1 SEHNR and CDR2 FQNEAQ (reference sequence). V lost 5 bases and J 0 bases, leaving 15 bases between the germline ends. CDR3 length equals 16 residues. This CDR3 reads CASSPYYSSSTDTQYF. The CDR3 DNA is TGTGCCAGCAGCCCCTACTACAGCTCTAGCACAGATACGCAGTATTTT.

The chain recombines TRBV6-5 with TRBJ2-1, with D perhaps matching TRBD1 or TRBD2 (6 bases each). V gave up 4 bases and J gave up 8 bases, with 18 bases separating them. Germline assignment: CDR1 MNHEY and CDR2 SVGAGI. CDR3 length equals 15 residues. CDR3 nucleotide sequence: TGTGCCAGCAGTTCCCCGGAGGGGGGAAGGTATGAGCAGTTCTTC. Its translation is CASSSPEGGRYEQFF.

The V call is TRBV28, the J call TRBJ2-2; no clear D gene. The V gene lost 3 bases and the J gene lost 5 bases, with 25 bases spanning the gap. This CDR3 has 19 amino acids. Germline CDR1 and CDR2: MDHEN and SYDVKM. DNA for the CDR3: TGTGCCAGCAGTTTTGGTACCACCGCCCAGTTCGGATGGACCGGGGAGCTGTTTTTT. Protein: CASSFGTTAQFGWTGELFF.

This clonotype was picked up many times. This sequence joins TRBV5-1 and TRBJ2-1, with TRBD2 matching 14 bases. V gave up 4 bases and J gave up 6 bases; unmatched junction bases: 3. Germline V gene data show CDR1 as SGHRS and CDR2 as YFSETQ. The CDR3 extends over 15 amino acids. CDR3 residues: CASSPGTSGGNEQFF. CDR3 coding DNA: TGCGCCAGCAGCCCGGGGACTAGCGGGGGCAATGAGCAGTTCTTC.

This clonotype was recorded at least ten times. The V gene is TRBV30, the J gene TRBJ2-1; tentatively, D is TRBD1 (5 bases). CDR3 length: 12 amino acids. Trimming shortened V by 4 bases and J by 8 bases, and 12 bases separated the two germline ends. Germline loops: CDR1 GTSNPN, CDR2 SVGIG (reference sequence). CDR3 nucleotide sequence: TGTGCCTGGACGCCGCTGGGGCATGAGCAGTTCTTC. Translating it yields CAWTPLGHEQFF.

This clonotype was recorded many times. V gene TRBV6-2 or TRBV6-3 combines with J gene TRBJ1-2; 9 bases are shared with TRBD1. Germline loops: CDR1 MNHEY, CDR2 SVGEGT. V shed 7 bases, J shed 8 bases, and the junction held 5 bases outside the gene matches. This CDR3 spans 12 amino acids. CDR3 nucleotide sequence: TGTGCCAGCACCACAGGGGGCTTAGGCTACACCTTC. It yields the protein CASTTGGLGYTF.

This clonotype appeared many times. J is TRBJ2-7 and V is TRBV3-1; D not resolved. V was cut by 0 bases and J by 1 base, with 7 bases left in between. Germline lookup yields CDR1 LGHDT and CDR2 YNNKEL (reference sequence). The CDR3 loop spans 14 amino acids. The CDR3 coding sequence is TGTGCCAGCAGCCAAGAAGTCAGTTCCTACGAGCAGTACTTC. It yields the protein CASSQEVSSYEQYF.

As regards this clonotype: Being one base from a much bigger clone, this may be a read error. The chain is built from TRBV6-6 and TRBJ2-6; D might be TRBD1 (5 bases). Germline CDR1 is MNHNY and CDR2 is SVGAGI (reference sequence). The CDR3 has 17 residues. CDR3 in DNA: TGTGCCAGCAGTTACTCGATTTTGGTCTCTGGGGCCAACATCCTGACTTTC. Encoded protein: CASSYSILVSGANILTF.

This clonotype appeared many times. This chain joins TRBV7-6 and TRBJ2-7; no reliable D call. Germline lookup yields CDR1 SGHVS and CDR2 FNYEAQ. The CDR3 loop spans 14 amino acids. Between the trimmed V and J ends, which lost 0 bases and 2 bases, there was a span of 8 bases. The CDR3 reads CASSLAGRPYEQYF. CDR3 sequence (DNA): TGTGCCAGCAGCTTAGCCGGCAGACCCTACGAGCAGTACTTC. The full variable domain, rest sourced from reference TRBV7-6 and TRBJ2-7, is GAGVSQSPRYKVTKRGQDVALRCDPISGHVSLYWYRQALGQGPEFLTYFNYEAQQDKSGLPNDRFSAERPEGSISTLTIQRTEQRDSAMYRCASSLAGRPYEQYFGPGTRLTVT.

There are many counts of this clonotype. The chain couples TRBV20-1 to TRBJ2-7; maybe TRBD2 (6 bases). Germline CDR1 and CDR2: DFQATT and SNEGSKA (reference sequence). The V end was cut by 5 bases, the J end by 2 bases, with 16 bases between. This CDR3 spans 14 amino acids. The CDR3 reads CSADAGLPPYEQYF. DNA for the CDR3: TGCAGTGCTGACGCGGGACTGCCTCCCTACGAGCAGTACTTC.

The chain has TRBV2 and TRBJ2-3, with 8 bases matching TRBD2. CDR3 size: 15 residues. V dropped 3 bases and J dropped 0; count of bases not matched to a gene: 2. Germline lookup yields CDR1 SNHLY and CDR2 FYNNEI. This CDR3 is CASSDGGGSTDTQYF. CDR3 DNA: TGTGCCAGCAGTGACGGGGGGGGAAGCACAGATACGCAGTATTTT.

In this sample, this clonotype turned up a few times. The genes are TRBV25-1 and TRBJ2-7, with 11 bases aligning to TRBD2. Germline CDR1 MGHDK, CDR2 SYGVNS. The CDR3 loop spans 16 amino acids. V dropped 4 bases and J dropped 7; count of bases not matched to a gene: 12. DNA for the CDR3: TGTGCCAGCAGTGCCCCGGGACTAGCGGCTTTGGGTGAGCAGTACTTC. It codes for CASSAPGLAALGEQYF.

This clonotype was counted ten times or more. This chain joins TRBV4-2 and TRBJ2-3; 12 nucleotides agree with TRBD2. CDR3 length: 20 residues. Germline lookup yields CDR1 LGHNA and CDR2 YNFKEQ. J lost 0 bases, V lost 1 base, and 11 bases had no gene match. For the CDR3, the DNA is TGTGCCAGCAGCCAAGTCCCTGGGGGGACTAGCGGGCGAAGCACAGATACGCAGTATTTT. It translates to CASSQVPGGTSGRSTDTQYF.

This clonotype was recorded many times. The chain joins TRBV7-9 to TRBJ2-2; perhaps TRBD2 as D (6 bases). Trimming cost V 5 bases and J 5 bases, with 21 bases left between them. The CDR3 has 17 amino acids. Germline V gene lookup returns CDR1 SEHNR and CDR2 FQNEAQ (reference sequence). The CDR3 nucleotides are TGTGCCAGCAGCCTCCCTCGTGTACGGGGAGGAACCGGGGAGCTGTTTTTT. This codes for CASSLPRVRGGTGELFF.

This clonotype was counted between two and nine times. This chain connects TRBV18 to TRBJ1-1, with 9 nucleotides matching TRBD1. The CDR3 is 16 residues long. V lost 3 bases, J lost 3 bases, and 8 bases stayed unmatched. Germline CDR1 is KGHSH and CDR2 is LQKENI. CDR3 protein: CASSPPGQGFDTEAFF. CDR3 sequence (DNA): TGTGCCAGCTCACCTCCGGGACAGGGTTTCGACACTGAAGCTTTCTTT. The full variable domain, rest sourced from reference TRBV18 and TRBJ1-1, is NAGVMQNPRHLVRRRGQEARLRCSPMKGHSHVYWYRQLPEEGLKFMVYLQKENIIDESGMPKERFSAEFPKEGPSILRIQQVVRGDSAAYFCASSPPGQGFDTEAFFGQGTRLTVV.

This clonotype was seen many times. CDR3 protein: CASSIGQDSGANVLTF. CDR3 sequence (DNA): TGTGCCAGCAGTATAGGACAGGACTCTGGGGCCAACGTCCTGACTTTC. The V call is TRBV12-3 or TRBV12-4, the J call TRBJ2-6, with 7 bases identical to TRBD1. The CDR3 spans 16 residues. Germline trimming cut 5 bases from V and 0 bases from J; bases unmatched to any gene: 4.

CDR3 nucleotide sequence: TGTGCCAGCAGTGGGACTAGCGGGAGACATGAGCAGTTCTTC. Protein product: CASSGTSGRHEQFF. V is TRBV2 and J is TRBJ2-1, with 13 positions matching TRBD2. The CDR3 consists of 14 residues. Looked up from germline, CDR1 is SNHLY and CDR2 is FYNNEI. V shed 4 bases and J 8 bases; nucleotides not matched to a gene: 2.

In this sample, this clonotype turned up many times. The chain employs TRBV21-1 and TRBJ1-2. TRBV21-1 corresponds to a pseudogene. This CDR3 is 16 amino acids long. For the CDR3, the DNA is TGTGCCAGCAGCAACGAACGTGGACCAGGACGTTATGGCTACACCTTC. It is translated as CASSNERGPGRYGYTF.

Ten or more counts support this clonotype. V gene TRBV7-8 combines with J gene TRBJ1-5; TRBD1 is a possible D gene (5 bases). The V and J ends lost 0 bases and 1 base respectively, with 10 bases between them. CDR3 length equals 16 residues. Germline CDR1 is SGHVS and CDR2 is FQNEAQ. The CDR3 DNA sequence: TGTGCCAGCAGCTTAGCGTACGGACAAAGCAATCAGCCCCAGCATTTT. Its protein is CASSLAYGQSNQPQHF.

This clonotype was observed at least ten times. This chain joins TRBV5-5 and TRBJ2-1, with 10 bases aligning to TRBD2. The CDR3 totals 16 residues. The V and J ends lost 0 bases and 4 bases, in that order; junction bases with no gene match: 4. CDR1 and CDR2 from the germline V gene are SGHKS and YYEKEE (reference sequence). The CDR3 region is CASSLDRTSGYNEQFF. The DNA of the CDR3 is TGTGCCAGCAGCTTGGATAGGACTAGCGGATACAATGAGCAGTTCTTC.